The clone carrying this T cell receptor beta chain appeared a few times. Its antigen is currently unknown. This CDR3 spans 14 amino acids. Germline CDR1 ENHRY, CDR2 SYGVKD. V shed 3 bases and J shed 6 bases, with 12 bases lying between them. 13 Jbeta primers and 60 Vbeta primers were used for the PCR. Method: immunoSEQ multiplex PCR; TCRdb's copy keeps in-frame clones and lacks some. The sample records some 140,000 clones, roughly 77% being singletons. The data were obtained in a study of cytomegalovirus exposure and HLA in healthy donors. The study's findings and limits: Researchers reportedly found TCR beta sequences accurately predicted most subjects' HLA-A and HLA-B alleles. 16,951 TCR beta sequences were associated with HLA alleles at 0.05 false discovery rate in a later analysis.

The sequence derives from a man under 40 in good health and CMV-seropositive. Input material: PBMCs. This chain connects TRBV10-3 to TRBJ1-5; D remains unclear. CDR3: CAISEGSRGQPQHF. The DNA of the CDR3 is TGTGCCATCAGTGAAGGATCACGCGGTCAGCCCCAGCATTTT.